Shown below are 22 T cell receptor beta chains from a single sample sequenced in a study of T cells in localized non-small cell lung cancer (dated by TCRdb to about 2020). Library method: the immunoSEQ multiplex PCR assay. TCRdb took this table from immuneACCESS and kept in-frame rearrangements with V and J called. Such tables lack part of the clones; where checked against another copy, unresolved V genes explain under half of the gap, and the rest is unexplained. The sample table contains about 64,000 clones; only one count was recorded for about four fifths of them. About 4.5% of the sample is in the top ten clones. Sample: PBMCs, taken before any cancer treatment. The receptor source for this set is a man between 40 and 70 years old with stage II lung adenocarcinoma.

By share, this clone counts as medium-sized (0.01 to 0.1%). The CDR3 DNA reads as TGTGCCAGCTCACCCAGCACGGCTCAAGTCCGGTTTGGCTACACCTTC. Its translation is CASSPSTAQVRFGYTF. The rearrangement uses TRBV18 and TRBJ1-2; the D is unclear. Looked up from germline, CDR1 is KGHSH and CDR2 is LQKENI. The CDR3 totals 16 residues. V lost 3 bases, J lost 7 bases, and 21 bases lay in between.

The rearrangement joins TRBV5-1 to TRBJ2-3, with no clear D. Trimming pared 0 bases from V and 0 bases from J, leaving 8 bases between. CDR3 length equals 15 residues. Per the germline V gene, CDR1 is SGHRS and CDR2 is YFSETQ. CDR3 sequence (DNA): TGCGCCAGCAGCTTGGGCGGTCGTAGCACAGATACGCAGTATTTT. It encodes CASSLGGRSTDTQYF. Combining the CDR3 with reference TRBV5-1 and TRBJ2-3 gives the whole variable domain KAGVTQTPRYLIKTRGQQVTLSCSPISGHRSVSWYQQTPGQGLQFLFEYFSETQRNKGNFPGRFSGRQFSNSRSEMNVSTLELGDSALYLCASSLGGRSTDTQYFGPGTRLTVL.

This clone was observed a single time. V gene TRBV5-1 combines with J gene TRBJ2-3; 9 bases map to TRBD2. In germline, CDR1 is SGHRS, CDR2 YFSETQ. This CDR3 has 15 residues. V lost 6 bases to trimming and J lost 1 base; unmatched junction nucleotides: 6. The CDR3 coding sequence is TGCGCCAGCACCGAGACTAGCGGACGCACAGATACGCAGTATTTT. This translates into CASTETSGRTDTQYF. Variable domain in full (rest from reference TRBV5-1 and TRBJ2-3): KAGVTQTPRYLIKTRGQQVTLSCSPISGHRSVSWYQQTPGQGLQFLFEYFSETQRNKGNFPGRFSGRQFSNSRSEMNVSTLELGDSALYLCASTETSGRTDTQYFGPGTRLTVL.

This sequence joins TRBV6-6 and TRBJ1-1; D possibly corresponds to TRBD1 (6 bases). CDR1 MNHNY and CDR2 SVGAGI come from the germline V gene (reference sequence). The V gene lost 0 bases and the J gene lost 4 bases, with 12 bases spanning the gap. The CDR3 is 15 residues long. CDR3 DNA sequence: TGTGCCAGCAGTTACTCTGGACAGTTCGGCACTGAAGCTTTCTTT. This translates into CASSYSGQFGTEAFF.

The V gene is TRBV19, the J gene TRBJ1-1, with D uncertain. This CDR3 has 12 residues. Germline lookup yields CDR1 LNHDA and CDR2 SQIVND (reference sequence). V shed 2 bases and J shed 2 bases, with 3 bases lying between them. The CDR3 coding sequence is TGTGCCAGTAGTATAAGAAACACTGAAGCTTTCTTT. It translates to CASSIRNTEAFF.

The V call is TRBV6-1, the J call TRBJ1-1; D uncertain. CDR1 is MNHNS, CDR2 SASEGT, per germline. V shed 2 bases and J shed 7 bases, with 11 bases lying between them. The CDR3 sequence is 13 residues long. In DNA form, the CDR3 reads TGTGCCAGCAGTGAAAACAGTCTAGGTGAAGCTTTCTTT. This encodes CASSENSLGEAFF.

V is TRBV5-4 and J is TRBJ1-2; D possibly corresponds to TRBD1 (5 bases). The V end lost 1 base, the J end lost 6 bases, and 13 bases lay between the germline ends. The germline V gene encodes CDR1 SGHNT and CDR2 YYREEE (reference sequence). This CDR3 spans 14 amino acids. The CDR3 DNA follows: TGTGCCAGCAGCTTGTCGGGCAGGGTGGATGGCTACACCTTC. The encoded protein is CASSLSGRVDGYTF. Filled out from reference TRBV5-4 and TRBJ1-2, the complete variable domain reads ETGVTQSPTHLIKTRGQQVTLRCSSQSGHNTVSWYQQALGQGPQFIFQYYREEENGRGNFPPRFSGLQFPNYSSELNVNALELDDSALYLCASSLSGRVDGYTFGSGTRLTVV.

This clone was recorded only once. The chain joins TRBV7-9 to TRBJ2-1; 12 positions match TRBD2. Germline V gene sequence: CDR1 SEHNR, CDR2 FQNEAQ (reference sequence). CDR3 length: 15 amino acids. The trim removed 5 bases at V and 7 bases at J, leaving 6 bases unmatched. DNA of the CDR3: TGTGCCAGCAGCGTGCGACTAGCGGGAGTTAATGAGCAGTTCTTC. Encoded protein: CASSVRLAGVNEQFF.

The chain recombines TRBV6-5 with TRBJ2-7; 10 nucleotides align to TRBD2. Germline CDR1 is MNHEY and CDR2 is SVGAGI. Losses at the gene ends were 0 bases for V and 6 bases for J; bases not matched to a gene: 5. This CDR3 is 15 amino acids long. DNA for the CDR3: TGTGCCAGCAGTTACTCGGGGACTAGCGCGGTCGAGCAGTACTTC. Its protein is CASSYSGTSAVEQYF.

The genes are TRBV7-2 and TRBJ2-1, with no clear D. There are 15 residues in the CDR3. Germline CDR1 reads SGHTA; CDR2 reads FQGNSA. V shed 4 bases and J shed 0 bases, with 10 bases lying between them. The CDR3 bases are TGTGCCAGCAGCTCGTTGGCGGACTCCTACAATGAGCAGTTCTTC. Translation: CASSSLADSYNEQFF.

The V gene is TRBV7-9, the J gene TRBJ2-7, with 9 bases identical to TRBD2. Germline V gene lookup returns CDR1 SEHNR and CDR2 FQNEAQ (reference sequence). The CDR3 consists of 17 residues. With V trimmed by 5 bases and J by 2 bases, 13 bases remained unmatched. CDR3 sequence reads: CASSVTPGGRGAYEQYF. The CDR3 nucleotides are TGTGCCAGCAGCGTCACCCCCGGCGGGAGGGGGGCCTACGAGCAGTACTTC.

The chain carries TRBV7-8 and TRBJ1-5, with TRBD1 matching 7 bases. The germline gives CDR1 SGHVS, CDR2 FQNEAQ. The CDR3 runs to 15 residues. J gave up 2 bases and V 6 bases, and 7 bases lay outside the gene matches. Here the CDR3 reads CASRLTGARNQPQHF. In nucleotides, the CDR3 is TGTGCCAGCAGACTCACAGGGGCTCGCAATCAGCCCCAGCATTTT. Variable domain in full (rest from reference TRBV7-8 and TRBJ1-5): GAGVSQSPRYKVAKRGQDVALRCDPISGHVSLFWYQQALGQGPEFLTYFQNEAQLDKSGLPSDRFFAERPEGSVSTLKIQRTQQEDSAVYLCASRLTGARNQPQHFGDGTRLSIL.

This chain connects TRBV7-8 to TRBJ2-7; D is perhaps TRBD1 (5 bases). The V and J ends lost 1 base and 5 bases respectively, with 18 bases between them. The CDR3 sequence is 16 residues long. Looked up from germline, CDR1 is SGHVS and CDR2 is FQNEAQ. This CDR3 reads CASSLEAAGKFHEQYF. Written as DNA, the CDR3 is TGTGCCAGCAGCTTAGAGGCGGCAGGGAAGTTCCACGAGCAGTACTTC. The full variable domain, in which reference TRBV7-8 and TRBJ2-7 provide the parts outside the CDR3, is GAGVSQSPRYKVAKRGQDVALRCDPISGHVSLFWYQQALGQGPEFLTYFQNEAQLDKSGLPSDRFFAERPEGSVSTLKIQRTQQEDSAVYLCASSLEAAGKFHEQYFGPGTRLTVT.

J is TRBJ2-2 and V is TRBV2; D is perhaps TRBD1 (5 bases). The CDR3 length is 14 residues. The germline V gene encodes CDR1 SNHLY and CDR2 FYNNEI. Trimming removed 6 bases at V and 3 bases at J, with 11 bases between. The CDR3 region is CASSFIGDTGELFF. The CDR3 DNA follows: TGTGCCAGCAGCTTCATAGGGGACACCGGGGAGCTGTTTTTT.

V usage is TRBV18 and J usage is TRBJ1-2; the D gene is possibly TRBD1 (5 bases). CDR1 and CDR2 (germline): KGHSH, LQKENI. Trimming cost V 3 bases and J 8 bases, with 19 bases left between them. The CDR3 is 15 residues long. Written as DNA, the CDR3 is TGTGCCAGCTCACCTACAGGTTCCACGGTCGAGGGCTACACCTTC. Translating gives CASSPTGSTVEGYTF.

This clone was seen a handful of times. This chain connects TRBV29-1 to TRBJ1-4; D gene ambiguous. This CDR3 has 15 residues. The V gene lost 0 bases and the J gene lost 4 bases, with 12 bases spanning the gap. Germline-derived CDR1 and CDR2 are SQVTM and ANQGSEA. The DNA of the CDR3 is TGCAGCGTTGAAGATCGGAATGCTTTTAATGAAAAACTGTTTTTT. It specifies CSVEDRNAFNEKLFF.

The chain is built from TRBV2 and TRBJ2-3; no firm D call. V dropped 4 bases and J dropped 2 bases, with 7 bases sitting between them. The CDR3 is 13 amino acids. Germline CDR1 SNHLY, CDR2 FYNNEI. CDR3 sequence: CASSGPITDTQYF. The DNA for the CDR3 is TGTGCCAGCAGTGGCCCGATCACAGATACGCAGTATTTT.

The chain has TRBV19 and TRBJ1-1, with 7 nucleotides matching TRBD1. The germline V gene encodes CDR1 LNHDA and CDR2 SQIVND (reference sequence). This CDR3 is 15 amino acids long. V was clipped by 5 bases and J by 0 bases; unmatched bases: 6. CDR3 region: CASSLRGQMNTEAFF. The DNA for the CDR3 is TGTGCCAGTAGTCTAAGGGGACAGATGAACACTGAAGCTTTCTTT.

V is TRBV6-5 and J is TRBJ1-1; perhaps TRBD1 as D (6 bases). This CDR3 contains 13 residues. Trimming stripped 4 bases from V and 4 bases from J, with 10 bases between. Per the germline V gene, CDR1 is MNHEY and CDR2 is SVGAGI. The CDR3 loop is CASSSRGGTEAFF. Written as DNA, the CDR3 is TGTGCCAGCAGTTCCAGGGGTGGCACTGAAGCTTTCTTT.

V is TRBV29-1 and J is TRBJ1-3; no clear D gene. V was cut by 4 bases and J by 2 bases, with 9 bases left in between. The germline CDR1 and CDR2 sequences are SQVTM and ANQGSEA. The CDR3 runs to 13 residues. DNA for the CDR3: TGCAGCGTTGGGGAGGGAGCTGGAAACACCATATATTTT. Translating it yields CSVGEGAGNTIYF.

The gene calls are TRBV7-2 and TRBJ2-6, with D hard to call. The V gene lost 5 bases and the J gene lost 0 bases, with 5 bases spanning the gap. Germline V gives CDR1 SGHTA, CDR2 FQGNSA. This CDR3 spans 14 amino acids. CDR3 region: CASSVDSGANVLTF. The CDR3, as DNA: TGTGCCAGCAGCGTCGACTCTGGGGCCAACGTCCTGACTTTC. Full variable domain (outside the CDR3, taken from reference TRBV7-2 and TRBJ2-6): GAGVSQSPSNKVTEKGKDVELRCDPISGHTALYWYRQSLGQGLEFLIYFQGNSAPDKSGLPSDRFSAERTGGSVSTLTIQRTQQEDSAVYLCASSVDSGANVLTFGAGSRLTVL.

The chain joins TRBV2 to TRBJ2-5; 8 nucleotides match TRBD1. CDR1 is SNHLY, CDR2 FYNNEI, per germline. V dropped 7 bases and J dropped 4; count of bases not matched to a gene: 5. The CDR3 sequence is 13 residues long. The CDR3 is CASNRQGPETQYF. CDR3 nucleotide sequence: TGTGCCAGCAACCGACAGGGGCCAGAGACCCAGTACTTC.